One and the same sample provided the 27 T cell receptor beta chains below, sequenced in a study of blood T cells in healthy people across ages (dated by TCRdb to about 2015). To prepare the library, 5' RACE was applied. The listed sequencing device is Illumina HiSeq 2500. A second PCR of about 6 to 11 cycles was run with a J-beta primer mix and a sample-barcoded 5' primer. The public reads were run again by TCRdb, first through fastp at Q25 and then through MiXCR, and only productive beta chains were kept. Entries that share a CDR3 protein sequence are merged under the most common genes and DNA. The sample yields roughly 1.5 million distinct CDR3 sequences; 42% were counted once. About 4% of the sample goes to the ten largest clones. The sample consisted of blood. These receptors came from a woman aged 18 to 35 in good health.

The V call is TRBV3-1, the J call TRBJ1-4; no definite D call. The germline V and J ends were trimmed by 0 bases and 7 bases, with 12 bases remaining between them. CDR3 length equals 15 residues. Per germline, CDR1 LGHDT and CDR2 YNNKEL (reference sequence). The chain's CDR3 is CASSQERHALEKLFF. The DNA for the CDR3 is TGTGCCAGCAGCCAAGAGCGCCACGCGCTTGAAAAACTGTTTTTT.

For the CDR3, the DNA is TGCAGCGTTGAAGTCCTAGCGGGAGGGCCGAGGGAGACCCAGTACTTC. Translation gives CSVEVLAGGPRETQYF. V usage is TRBV29-1 and J usage is TRBJ2-7; 12 nucleotides line up with TRBD2. The J call is uncertain, as TRBJ2-5 better fits the DNA end. Looked up from germline, CDR1 is SQVTM and CDR2 is ANQGSEA. The CDR3 totals 16 residues.

This clonotype appeared a few times. The gene calls are TRBV5-1 and TRBJ2-1; no definite D call. Germline lookup yields CDR1 SGHRS and CDR2 YFSETQ. Trimming cost V 3 bases and J 5 bases, with 15 bases left between them. The CDR3 loop spans 15 amino acids. The CDR3 protein is CASSSVGLSDNEQFF. The CDR3 DNA reads TGCGCCAGCAGCTCCGTCGGGCTTTCGGACAATGAGCAGTTCTTC.

This CDR3 is CASSLRGLAVQETQYF. CDR3 sequence (DNA): TGCGCCAGCAGCCTACGGGGACTAGCGGTACAAGAGACCCAGTACTTC. The V and J genes are TRBV5-1 and TRBJ2-5; 11 bases align to TRBD2. Germline trimming cut 4 bases from V and 2 bases from J; bases unmatched to any gene: 7. This CDR3 is built from 16 residues. The germline CDR1 and CDR2 sequences are SGHRS and YFSETQ.

In its sample, this clonotype was seen a few times. The rearrangement uses TRBV7-9 and TRBJ1-1; 9 nucleotides agree with TRBD1. This CDR3 spans 13 amino acids. Germline loops: CDR1 SEHNR, CDR2 FQNEAQ (reference sequence). Germline trimming cut 4 bases from V and 7 bases from J; bases unmatched to any gene: 4. The CDR3 region has the DNA TGTGCCAGCAGCTCGGACAGGGGAAGTGAAGCTTTCTTT. Encoded protein: CASSSDRGSEAFF.

This clonotype was picked up a small number of times. This chain joins TRBV24-1 and TRBJ1-5; possibly TRBD1 for D (6 bases). Trimming stripped 4 bases from V and 0 bases from J, with 12 bases between. This CDR3 comprises 16 residues. From germline, CDR1 is KGHDR and CDR2 SFDVKD. CDR3 residues: CATSDSDSPSNQPQHF. Written as DNA, the CDR3 is TGTGCCACCAGTGACTCGGACAGTCCTAGCAATCAGCCCCAGCATTTT.

The CDR3 reads CASSIGPFDEQFF. In DNA form, the CDR3 reads TGTGCCAGCAGCATCGGACCCTTTGATGAGCAGTTCTTC. The V and J genes are TRBV11-2 and TRBJ2-1; D is unresolved. CDR3 length: 13 amino acids. V dropped 5 bases and J dropped 8 bases, with 13 bases sitting between them. From germline, CDR1 is SGHAT and CDR2 FQNNGV.

The CDR3 here is CASSSRSRGRDTQYF. CDR3 in DNA: TGTGCCAGCAGCTCCCGTTCTAGGGGGCGGGATACGCAGTATTTT. The chain carries TRBV6-5 and TRBJ2-3; 7 positions match TRBD1. Germline CDR1 is MNHEY and CDR2 is SVGAGI. The CDR3 loop spans 15 amino acids. V shed 6 bases, J shed 6 bases, and the junction held 12 bases outside the gene matches.

The rearrangement joins TRBV3-1 to TRBJ2-1; 8 bases are shared with TRBD1. The length of the CDR3 is 17 residues. The germline V gene has CDR1 LGHDT and CDR2 YNNKEL (reference sequence). Unmatched junction bases numbered 12, after V lost 4 bases and J lost 4 bases. The CDR3 spells CASSRRDRGFNYNEQFF. The CDR3, as DNA: TGTGCCAGCAGCCGCCGCGACAGGGGATTTAATTACAATGAGCAGTTCTTC.

CDR3 nucleotides: TGCAGTGCTAGAGACCATTACAGCACAGATACGCAGTATTTT. Residues: CSARDHYSTDTQYF. The genes are TRBV20-1 and TRBJ2-3, with unresolved D. Between the trimmed V and J ends, which lost 0 bases and 0 bases, there was a span of 7 bases. This CDR3 comprises 14 residues. The germline CDR1 and CDR2 sequences are DFQATT and SNEGSKA (reference sequence).

This clonotype is a singleton in its sample. The junction departs from germline at one end; a sequencing error may be responsible. The chain combines TRBV11-3 with TRBJ2-1, with D possibly matching TRBD2 (5 bases). Germline-derived CDR1 and CDR2 are SGHNT and YENEEA. This CDR3 contains 12 residues. The CDR3 spells CVSGGSVNEQFF. The CDR3 DNA sequence: TGTGTCAGCGGTGGCAGTGTCAATGAGCAGTTCTTC.

This clonotype was counted only a few times. CDR3: CASSQGSGGGYNEQFF. Written as DNA, the CDR3 is TGTGCCAGCAGCCAAGGATCAGGTGGGGGATACAATGAGCAGTTCTTC. The chain joins TRBV14 to TRBJ2-1; D possibly matches TRBD1 or TRBD2 (5 bases each). This CDR3 spans 16 amino acids. V shed 1 base and J shed 4 bases, with 14 bases lying between them. Germline assignment: CDR1 SGHDN and CDR2 FVKESK. Combining the CDR3 with reference TRBV14 and TRBJ2-1 gives the whole variable domain EAGVTQFPSHSVIEKGQTVTLRCDPISGHDNLYWYRRVMGKEIKFLLHFVKESKQDESGMPNNRFLAERTGGTYSTLKVQPAELEDSGVYFCASSQGSGGGYNEQFFGPGTRLTVL.

This chain links TRBV5-1 with TRBJ2-1, with 10 bases fitting TRBD2. V was clipped by 2 bases and J by 8 bases; unmatched bases: 4. The CDR3 has 14 amino acids. Germline V CDR1 and CDR2: SGHRS, YFSETQ. DNA for the CDR3: TGCGCCAGCAGCTTTCTAGCGGGAGTCGATGAGCAGTTCTTC. Residues: CASSFLAGVDEQFF.

The DNA for the CDR3 is TGCGCCAGCAGCCAAGGCACGGGGTTGAGCGCTGAGCAGTTCTTC. It yields the protein CASSQGTGLSAEQFF. V is TRBV4-3 and J is TRBJ2-1, with a possible D match to TRBD2 (5 bases). The V end was cut by 1 base, the J end by 9 bases, with 16 bases between. CDR1 is LGHNA and CDR2 is YSLEER in the germline V gene. The CDR3 covers 15 residues.

This clonotype was seen only a few times. This chain connects TRBV5-1 to TRBJ2-7, with 9 bases fitting TRBD1. The CDR3 has 14 amino acids. CDR1 is SGHRS and CDR2 is YFSETQ in the germline V gene. The J segment lost 6 bases and the V segment lost 4 bases, leaving 8 bases of the junction unmatched. CDR3 loop: CASSGTGFLSEQYF. The CDR3, as DNA: TGCGCCAGCAGCGGGACAGGGTTTCTGAGCGAGCAGTACTTC.

The V and J genes are TRBV29-1 and TRBJ1-2; D may be TRBD1 (6 bases). There are 13 residues in the CDR3. Per germline, CDR1 SQVTM and CDR2 ANQGSEA. Trimming removed 3 bases from V and 6 bases from J, with 14 bases in between. CDR3 coding DNA: TGCAGCGTTGACAGGGACACTACCAATGGCTACACCTTC. Its translation is CSVDRDTTNGYTF.

The chain uses TRBV4-3 and TRBJ2-7; 8 bases fit TRBD2. The CDR3 has 16 amino acids. Germline CDR1 and CDR2: LGHNA and YSLEER. The trim removed 0 bases at V and 7 bases at J, leaving 11 bases unmatched. The CDR3 coding sequence is TGCGCCAGCAGCCAAGATCGGGCGGGAGGTGGCAATGAGCAGTACTTC. It specifies CASSQDRAGGGNEQYF.

A few counts support this clonotype. J is TRBJ1-1 and V is TRBV6-5; a possible D gene is TRBD1 (6 bases). This CDR3 region has 14 residues. From germline, CDR1 is MNHEY and CDR2 SVGAGI. Trimming shortened V by 10 bases and J by 0 bases, and 15 bases separated the two germline ends. In DNA form, the CDR3 reads TGTGCCACCAGACTGGGACACATGAACACTGAAGCTTTCTTT. Protein product: CATRLGHMNTEAFF.

This clonotype was observed once. V gene TRBV11-2 combines with J gene TRBJ2-5; D not certain. The J call may be wrong; the DNA end is better matched by TRBJ2-7. This CDR3 region has 14 residues. Germline V gene data show CDR1 as SGHAT and CDR2 as FQNNGV. The CDR3 DNA sequence: TGTGCCAGCAGCTTATTTTCCGGGTACTACGAGCAGTACTTC. Translated: CASSLFSGYYEQYF.

About this clonotype: Relative to the germline gene, one junction end is altered; a read error may explain this. This chain connects TRBV4-2 to TRBJ2-3; weak D call: TRBD2 (6 bases). This CDR3 comprises 14 residues. Germline V lookup: CDR1 LGHNA, CDR2 YNFKEQ. The CDR3 region has the DNA TGTGCCAGCAGCCAAGATTTAGGGCGGGATACGCGGTATTTT. It codes for CASSQDLGRDTRYF.

The rearrangement uses TRBV20-1 and TRBJ2-7, with 10 bases lining up with TRBD1. Germline V lookup: CDR1 DFQATT, CDR2 SNEGSKA (reference sequence). V lost 5 bases and J lost 2; bases outside the gene matches: 6. This CDR3 has 14 residues. The CDR3 region is CSAAGTGDPYEQYF. In DNA form, the CDR3 reads TGCAGTGCTGCCGGGACAGGGGACCCCTACGAGCAGTACTTC.

This clonotype was recorded a few times. This CDR3 reads CASSIPSGTFLGYTF. DNA of the CDR3: TGCGCCAGCAGCATACCATCCGGGACCTTCTTAGGCTACACCTTC. The rearrangement uses TRBV4-1 and TRBJ1-2, with a weak D call TRBD1 (5 bases). The CDR3 covers 15 residues. Germline CDR1 is MGHRA and CDR2 is YSYEKL. V gave up 5 bases and J gave up 8 bases, with 21 bases separating them.

The rearrangement joins TRBV29-1 to TRBJ1-1, with a weak D call TRBD1 (5 bases). Looked up from germline, CDR1 is SQVTM and CDR2 is ANQGSEA. The CDR3 covers 14 residues. Trimming removed 0 bases from V and 0 bases from J, with 8 bases in between. The CDR3 nucleotides are TGCAGCGTTGAAGATCCGGGGCTGAACACTGAAGCTTTCTTT. It is translated as CSVEDPGLNTEAFF.

The chain uses TRBV27 and TRBJ2-6; 8 positions match TRBD1. J was trimmed by 0 bases and V by 3 bases; bases with no gene match: 7. Looked up from germline, CDR1 is MNHEY and CDR2 is SMNVEV (reference sequence). The CDR3 covers 18 residues. The DNA for the CDR3 is TGTGCCAGCAGTTTTGGTGGGACAGGTCTCTCTGGGGCCAACGTCCTGACTTTC. Amino acids: CASSFGGTGLSGANVLTF.

This clonotype was counted many times. This chain links TRBV25-1 with TRBJ1-5; no clear D gene. The germline V gene has CDR1 MGHDK and CDR2 SYGVNS. V dropped 2 bases and J dropped 5 bases, with 4 bases sitting between them. CDR3 length: 12 amino acids. For the CDR3, the DNA is TGTGCCAGCAGTGAAAGGGATCAGCCCCAGCATTTT. It is translated as CASSERDQPQHF.

This clonotype was seen more than once but under ten times. The CDR3 DNA follows: TGCAGTGCTGGACCCCGACCGGGGCTGAGTGAAAAACTGTTTTTT. Its translation: CSAGPRPGLSEKLFF. This chain uses TRBV20-1 with TRBJ1-4, with TRBD1 as a possible D gene (5 bases). V was trimmed by 5 bases and J by 7 bases, leaving 20 bases between them. In germline, CDR1 is DFQATT, CDR2 SNEGSKA (reference sequence). This CDR3 is 15 amino acids long.

This clonotype has just a few counts. This rearrangement joins TRBV11-2 to TRBJ1-4; D ambiguous. Trimming cost V 3 bases and J 0 bases, with 11 bases left between them. The CDR3 sequence is 16 residues long. From germline, CDR1 is SGHAT and CDR2 FQNNGV. Here the CDR3 reads CASSFIRSATNEKLFF. The CDR3 bases are TGTGCCAGCAGCTTCATTCGATCCGCAACTAATGAAAAACTGTTTTTT.